This TCR beta chain was identified in a study of T cell responses to AZD1222 COVID-19 vaccine. Study-level findings and limits: The peak T cell response came first, and repertoires were sampled only after it.

About this clone: The antigen is not known.

Trimming left V 5 bases short and J 1 base short, with 11 bases between. In germline, CDR1 is MDHEN, CDR2 SYDVKM. This CDR3 has 14 residues. TCRdb's table, derived via immunoSEQ multiplex PCR, lists solely in-frame clones and lacks some. This sample yields about 170,000 clones, of which over 75% are seen a single time; 1.5% belongs to the top ten. This sample comprised peripheral blood, obtained on day 0 of AZD1222 vaccination. The sequence was obtained from an adult in good health. The chain uses TRBV28 and TRBJ1-1; the D gene is possibly TRBD1 (5 bases). The CDR3 nucleotides read TGTGCCAGCAGTCCAGGGAGCGGGAACACTGAAGCTTTCTTT. It specifies CASSPGSGNTEAFF.